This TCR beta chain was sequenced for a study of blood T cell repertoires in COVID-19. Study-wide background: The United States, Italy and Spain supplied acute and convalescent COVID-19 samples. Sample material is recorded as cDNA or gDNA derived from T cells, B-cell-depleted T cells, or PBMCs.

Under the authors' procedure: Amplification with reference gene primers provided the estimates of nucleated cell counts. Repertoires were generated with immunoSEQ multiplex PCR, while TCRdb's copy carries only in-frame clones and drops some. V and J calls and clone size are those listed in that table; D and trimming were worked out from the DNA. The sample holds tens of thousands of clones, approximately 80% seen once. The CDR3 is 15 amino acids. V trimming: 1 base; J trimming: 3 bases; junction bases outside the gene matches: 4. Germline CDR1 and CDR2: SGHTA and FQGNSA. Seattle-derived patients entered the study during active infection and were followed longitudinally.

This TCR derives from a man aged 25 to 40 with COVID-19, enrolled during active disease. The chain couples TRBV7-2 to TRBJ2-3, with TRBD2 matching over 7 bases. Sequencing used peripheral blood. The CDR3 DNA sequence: TGTGCCAGCAGCTTAGTGGCTAGCGGTACAGATACGCAGTATTTT. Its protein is CASSLVASGTDTQYF.